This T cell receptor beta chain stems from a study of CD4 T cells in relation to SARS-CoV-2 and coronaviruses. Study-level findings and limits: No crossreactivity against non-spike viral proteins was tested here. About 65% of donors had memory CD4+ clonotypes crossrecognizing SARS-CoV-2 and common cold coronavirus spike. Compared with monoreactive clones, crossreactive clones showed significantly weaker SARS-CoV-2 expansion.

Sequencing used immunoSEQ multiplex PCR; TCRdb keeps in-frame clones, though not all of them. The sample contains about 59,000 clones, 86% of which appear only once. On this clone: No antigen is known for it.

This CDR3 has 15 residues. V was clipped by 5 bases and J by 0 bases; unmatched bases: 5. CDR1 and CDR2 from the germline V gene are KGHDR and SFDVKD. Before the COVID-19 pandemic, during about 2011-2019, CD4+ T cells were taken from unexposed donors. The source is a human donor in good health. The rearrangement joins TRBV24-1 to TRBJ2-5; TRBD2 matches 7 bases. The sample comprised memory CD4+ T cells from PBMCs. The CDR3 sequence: CATSVKGRDQETQYF. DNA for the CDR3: TGTGCCACCAGTGTTAAGGGGAGGGACCAAGAGACCCAGTACTTC.